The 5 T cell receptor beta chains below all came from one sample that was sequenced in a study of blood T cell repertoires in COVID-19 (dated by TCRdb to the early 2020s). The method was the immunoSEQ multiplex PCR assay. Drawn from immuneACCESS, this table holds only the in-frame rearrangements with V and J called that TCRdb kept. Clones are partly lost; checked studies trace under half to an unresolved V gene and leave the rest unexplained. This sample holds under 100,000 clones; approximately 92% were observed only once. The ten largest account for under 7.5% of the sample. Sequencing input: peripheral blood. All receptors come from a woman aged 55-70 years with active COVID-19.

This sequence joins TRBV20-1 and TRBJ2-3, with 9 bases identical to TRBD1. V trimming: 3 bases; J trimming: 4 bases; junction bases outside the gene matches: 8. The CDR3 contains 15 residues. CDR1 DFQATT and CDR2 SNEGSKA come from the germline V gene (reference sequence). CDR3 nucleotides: TGCAGTGCTAGTCCGGGACAGGGTTTTGCAGATACGCAGTATTTT. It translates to CSASPGQGFADTQYF.

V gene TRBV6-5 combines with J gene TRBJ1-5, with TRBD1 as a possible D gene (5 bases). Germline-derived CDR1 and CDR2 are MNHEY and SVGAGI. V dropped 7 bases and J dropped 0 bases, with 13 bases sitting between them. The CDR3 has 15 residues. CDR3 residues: CASTRQLDSNQPQHF. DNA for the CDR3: TGTGCCAGCACCAGACAGCTCGATAGCAATCAGCCCCAGCATTTT.

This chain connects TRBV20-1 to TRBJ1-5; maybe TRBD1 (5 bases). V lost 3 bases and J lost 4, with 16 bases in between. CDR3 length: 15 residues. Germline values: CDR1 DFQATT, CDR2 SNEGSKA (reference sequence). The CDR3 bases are TGCAGTGCTAGTAACCCAGGGTCCCTGAATCAGCCCCAGCATTTT. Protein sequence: CSASNPGSLNQPQHF.

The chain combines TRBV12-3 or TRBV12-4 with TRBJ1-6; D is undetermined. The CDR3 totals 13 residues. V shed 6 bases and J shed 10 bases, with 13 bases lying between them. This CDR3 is CASRFRPQSPLHF. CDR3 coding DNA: TGTGCCAGCAGGTTCCGCCCACAGTCACCCCTCCACTTT.

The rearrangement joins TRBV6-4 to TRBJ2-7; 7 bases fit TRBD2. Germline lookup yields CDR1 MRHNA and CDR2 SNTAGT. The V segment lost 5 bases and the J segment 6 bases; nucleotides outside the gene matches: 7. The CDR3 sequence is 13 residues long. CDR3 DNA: TGTGCCAGCAGTCGGGAGGCGGCCCTCGAGCAGTACTTC. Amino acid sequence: CASSREAALEQYF.